This TCR beta chain appears in the sequencing data of a study of response to subunit inactivated influenza vaccine. Whole-study results and caveats: Each seasonal influenza vaccination, the authors suggested, recruits few new T cells.

The CDR3 runs 13 residues. The ends were cut back, 1 base at V and 9 bases at J, with 8 bases in the middle. The V gene's germline CDR1 is KGHDR and CDR2 SFDVKD. TCRdb reprocessed the RT-PCR reads via MiXCR and lists one record per CDR3 protein. Among hundreds of thousands of distinct CDR3 sequences, approximately 12% were seen once, and the ten largest hold under 15%. This clonotype has only a few counts. The antigen remains unidentified. This clonotype was obtained from a man aged 45-65 years who received an inactivated influenza vaccine. This chain uses TRBV24-1 with TRBJ2-2; D unclear. This material consisted of PBMCs from blood, taken roughly 45 days after vaccination. DNA of the CDR3: TGTGCCACCAGTGATTTCCCTGAGAGGGAGCTGTTTTTT. This sequence encodes CATSDFPERELFF.